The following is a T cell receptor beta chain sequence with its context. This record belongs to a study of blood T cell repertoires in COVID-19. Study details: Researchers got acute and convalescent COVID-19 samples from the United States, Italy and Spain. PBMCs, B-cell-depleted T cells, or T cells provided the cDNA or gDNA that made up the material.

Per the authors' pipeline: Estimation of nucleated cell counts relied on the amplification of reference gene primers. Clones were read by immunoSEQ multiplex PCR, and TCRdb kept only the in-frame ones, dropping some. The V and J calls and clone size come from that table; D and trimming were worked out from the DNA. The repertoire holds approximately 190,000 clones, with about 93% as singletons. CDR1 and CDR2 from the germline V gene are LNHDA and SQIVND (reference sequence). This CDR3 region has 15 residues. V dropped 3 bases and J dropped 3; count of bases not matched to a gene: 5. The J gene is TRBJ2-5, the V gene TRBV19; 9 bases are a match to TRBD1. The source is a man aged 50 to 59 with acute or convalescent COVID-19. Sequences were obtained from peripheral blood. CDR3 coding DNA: TGTGCCAGTAGTATGGAGGGGACAGGGAAAGAGACCCAGTACTTC. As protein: CASSMEGTGKETQYF.